Below are 8 T cell receptor beta chains sequenced from a single sample in a study of control samples from healthy donors and cancer patients. Assay used: immunoSEQ multiplex PCR; TCRdb lists only in-frame clones, some missing. The table records approximately 86,000 clones, roughly 93% of them present only once. The sample was blood. These receptors came from a woman aged 25 to 45 in good health.

V is TRBV4-2 and J is TRBJ2-3; TRBD2 agrees at 10 bases. This CDR3 spans 16 amino acids. V was clipped by 3 bases and J by 4 bases; unmatched bases: 7. Germline assignment: CDR1 LGHNA and CDR2 YNFKEQ. Here the CDR3 DNA reads TGTGCCAGCAGCCAGGAAATAGCGGGAGGTTCAGATACGCAGTATTTT. It specifies CASSQEIAGGSDTQYF.

V and J are TRBV19 and TRBJ1-1; 7 nucleotides line up with TRBD1. Unmatched junction bases numbered 12, after V lost 4 bases and J lost 4 bases. The CDR3 consists of 16 residues. Germline values: CDR1 LNHDA, CDR2 SQIVND (reference sequence). Here the CDR3 reads CASSTSGTAGSTEAFF. CDR3 sequence (DNA): TGTGCCAGTAGTACTTCCGGGACAGCTGGTAGCACTGAAGCTTTCTTT.

The V call is TRBV6-5, the J call TRBJ2-3; a weak D match, TRBD2 (6 bases). V was clipped by 7 bases and J by 6 bases, with 14 bases between them. In germline, CDR1 is MNHEY, CDR2 SVGAGI. CDR3 length: 13 amino acids. The CDR3 nucleotides read TGTGCCAGCACCACTAGTCGGGGGGATACGCAGTATTTT. It encodes CASTTSRGDTQYF.

V is TRBV28 and J is TRBJ2-3; D possibly corresponds to TRBD1 (6 bases). CDR3 size: 16 residues. Germline V lookup: CDR1 MDHEN, CDR2 SYDVKM. Trimming shortened V by 6 bases and J by 4 bases, and 20 bases separated the two germline ends. CDR3 bases: TGTGCCAGCAGCTTGTGGGGACAATCTGGTGCAGATACGCAGTATTTT. Translation: CASSLWGQSGADTQYF.

The sample holds a few counts of this clone. The rearrangement joins TRBV5-4 to TRBJ2-7, with D maybe TRBD1 (6 bases). The CDR3 is made up of 13 amino acids. V shed 0 bases and J shed 7 bases, with 11 bases lying between them. Germline-derived CDR1 and CDR2 are SGHNT and YYREEE (reference sequence). CDR3 region: CASSLDRVGEQYF. CDR3 nucleotides: TGTGCCAGCAGCTTGGACAGGGTGGGTGAGCAGTACTTC.

The chain couples TRBV29-1 to TRBJ1-5; unclear D gene. Trimming removed 6 bases at V and 4 bases at J, with 13 bases between. CDR1 SQVTM and CDR2 ANQGSEA come from the germline V gene. The CDR3 is 13 amino acids. The CDR3 is CSVQPNWNQPQHF. CDR3 bases: TGCAGCGTCCAACCTAATTGGAATCAGCCCCAGCATTTT.

The chain combines TRBV11-3 with TRBJ2-7; possibly TRBD2 for D (5 bases). Trimming cost V 1 base and J 5 bases, with 15 bases left between them. Germline V gives CDR1 SGHNT, CDR2 YENEEA. This CDR3 has 15 amino acids. The DNA for the CDR3 is TGTGCCAGCAGCTTAGGCCGGGAAGGGCGGAACGAGCAGTACTTC. It translates to CASSLGREGRNEQYF.

This chain links TRBV7-9 with TRBJ2-5; the match to TRBD2 covers 8 bases. Germline assignment: CDR1 SEHNR and CDR2 FQNEAQ (reference sequence). This CDR3 is built from 15 residues. The V segment lost 4 bases and the J segment 3 bases; nucleotides outside the gene matches: 7. The chain's CDR3 is CASSSLGLGEETQYF. The CDR3, as DNA: TGTGCCAGCAGCTCCCTGGGACTAGGTGAAGAGACCCAGTACTTC.